The entry below gives a single TCR beta chain sequence along with its context. Data came from immunoSEQ multiplex PCR; TCRdb stores just in-frame clones and leaves some out. Among 70,000 or so clones, 80% to 95% were seen once, and the ten largest hold 0.9% to 1%. The record originates from a study of T cell clones after liver transplantation. CDR3 length: 13 amino acids. Germline CDR1 is SGHNT and CDR2 is YYREEE (reference sequence). Trimming cost V 4 bases and J 6 bases, with 13 bases left between them. The TCR comes from a human patient who received a liver transplant. Some T cells may arise from the graft donor. This chain connects TRBV5-4 to TRBJ1-1; D may be TRBD1 (5 bases). The specimen was CD4+ T cells from blood, collected less than 26 months after liver transplant. CDR3 nucleotide sequence: TGTGCCAGCAGCCAGGCAAGGGGAGCTGAAGCTTTCTTT. It is translated as CASSQARGAEAFF. The variable domain in full, completed from reference TRBV5-4 and TRBJ1-1, reads ETGVTQSPTHLIKTRGQQVTLRCSSQSGHNTVSWYQQALGQGPQFIFQYYREEENGRGNFPPRFSGLQFPNYSSELNVNALELDDSALYLCASSQARGAEAFFGQGTRLTVV.